This TCR beta chain was sequenced in a study of blood T cell repertoires in COVID-19. Study background: Acute and convalescent COVID-19 samples came from the United States, Italy and Spain. In each case, the material was cDNA or gDNA derived from T cells, B-cell-depleted T cells, or PBMCs.

Original processing methods: Quantification of nucleated cells was approximated via reference gene primer amplification. Assay used: immunoSEQ multiplex PCR; TCRdb lists only in-frame clones, some missing. The V and J calls and clone size were taken over from that table, and D and trimming were inferred from the DNA. The sample shows approximately 100,000 clones, over 75% of them seen only once. The V gene's germline CDR1 is GTSNPN and CDR2 SVGIG (reference sequence). The CDR3 is 11 amino acids. Trimming stripped 5 bases from V and 8 bases from J, with 12 bases between. The V call is TRBV30, the J call TRBJ1-1; TRBD1 might be the D (6 bases). Material: peripheral blood. The source is a woman aged 45-59 years with acute or convalescent COVID-19. The DNA for the CDR3 is TGTGCCTGGGGCGAGGGGGGGGAAGCTTTCTTT. Translation gives CAWGEGGEAFF.